The text below deals with one TCR beta chain. This receptor's antigen is unknown. No per-base quality is available; no much larger clone lies one base away. This record belongs to a study of T cell responses to AZD1222 COVID-19 vaccine (TCRdb year 2021). Regarding the research as a whole: A total of 230 to 250 trial participants underwent TCR sequencing, of whom 200 to 220 received two doses of AZD1222 and some 25 received two doses of the MenACWY control vaccine. Trial participants were enrolled by age into 18-55, 56-69 and 70-plus year subgroups, with 148, 28 and 57 TCR-sequenced participants respectively.

The CDR3 regions of human TCRbeta chains were analyzed by immunosequencing. Per the source publication's procedure: Repertoire TCRs were matched against a reference library of SARS-CoV-2-specific TCRs generated with the MIRA antigen-specificity platform. Breadth meant the fraction of unique TCRs that were SARS-CoV-2-associated, whereas depth meant the fraction of total T cells that were SARS-CoV-2-associated. Using the MIRA data, each spike-specific TCR was assigned both to the spike region to which the TCR was reactive and to a CD4 or CD8 class. Log10-transformed breadth and depth values were compared by one-way ANOVA with Sidak's multiple comparisons tests. TCRdb limited this immuneACCESS table to in-frame rearrangements with V and J called. A share of clones is missing; checked studies link under half to unresolved V genes, and the rest is unexplained. V, J and clone size are taken as reported in that table, and D and trimming were inferred from the DNA itself. The sample table contains tens of thousands of clones; only one count was recorded for around 90% of them. 11% of the sample is in the top ten clones.

Results and caveats for the whole study, not just this receptor: The whole spike protein was spanned by vaccine-associated CD4 TCRs, and dominant responses were seen in regions 160-218 and 743-854. Most participants were white British and females outnumbered males, and the authors suggested that clonal diversity may have been underestimated. Spike-specific TCR breadth and depth rose significantly after two AZD1222 doses compared with day 0 and with MenACWY recipients. No day 14 peak-response samples were available, so repertoires were characterized only after the peak T cell response. Conclusions about previously exposed vaccinees are limited, since just 5 or 6 AZD1222 recipients were seropositive for SARS-CoV-2 at baseline. The 56-69-year group was small, and its depth increase did not reach significance, likely because of low power. Nearly half of unique spike-specific TCRs reportedly recognized epitopes outside regions mutated in the B.1.351 and B.1.1.7 variants.

The V end loses 1 base and the J end loses 4 bases, and a stretch of 14 bases separates them. Based on the germline V gene, the CDR1 and CDR2 sequences are SGHTS and YDEGEE. Including cysteine and phenylalanine, the CDR3 has 15 amino acids. Left in the record is the CDR3 DNA by itself, 45 bases read in frame from the first base. The time point label corresponds to: about 28 days (+/-7) after the second vaccine dose. AZD1222 recipients whose second dose came at about 4 weeks and those whose second dose came at about 12 weeks were combined into one group, since spike-specific TCR depth and breadth did not differ between the two schedules. Vaccinee samples came from UK trials COV001 and COV002, including a single-blind randomized controlled phase 2/3 trial of AZD1222 (ChAdOx1 nCoV-19) in healthy adults. For TCRbeta chain sequencing, PBMC samples from trial participants were taken at day 0 and at day 28 after the second dose.

The sequence derives from an adult who received the AZD1222 COVID-19 vaccine. The sample in question was peripheral blood, obtained 28 days after the second AZD1222 dose. The chain links TRBV5-8 with TRBJ1-2; confidence is insufficient to name the D gene. Here the CDR3 is given as CASSLYAGPIYGYTF. The DNA sequence is as follows: TGTGCCAGCAGCTTGTATGCAGGACCAATCTATGGCTACACCTTC.